The clone carrying this TCR beta chain is a singleton in its sample. The antigen is unknown. One end of the junction fails to match germline, which may point to a read error. These data are taken from a study of cytomegalovirus exposure and HLA in healthy donors. Broader study findings: About 180 TCR beta chains were listed as cytomegalovirus-associated. As confirmed in vitro, three CMV-associated chains were specific for CMV antigens. The number of N-insertions in an Asian-associated ancestry cluster was reportedly below the approximately 700-donor mean in a later analysis.

CDR1 SEHNR and CDR2 FQNEAQ come from the germline V gene (reference sequence). The CDR3 sequence is 17 residues long. With 60 Vbeta and 13 Jbeta primers, the PCR was carried out. Sequencing was performed with immunoSEQ multiplex PCR; in TCRdb, only in-frame clones are kept and a portion is missing. The sample holds 150,000 to 200,000 clones; almost 80% are singletons and the top ten take more than 1.4%. The source material was PBMCs. The chain uses TRBV7-9 and TRBJ2-3; 8 positions match TRBD2. This sequence originates from a male donor in good health and CMV-seronegative. CDR3 protein: CSSSSGGAGRGSDTQYF. CDR3 DNA sequence: TGTTCCAGCAGTTCCGGGGGGGCAGGGCGAGGTTCTGATACGCAGTATTTT.